These 16 T cell receptor beta chains were sequenced from one sample in a study of response to subunit inactivated influenza vaccine. TCRdb itself ran the RT-PCR reads through MiXCR, one entry per CDR3 protein. This sample has about 530,000 distinct CDR3 sequences, with roughly 13% found just once. The starting material was PBMCs from blood, obtained 45 days after vaccination. The source of these receptors is a man in his fifties or sixties who received an inactivated influenza vaccine.

In this sample, this clonotype turned up a few times. Here the CDR3 DNA reads TGTGCCAGCAAGGGAGCAGGGGGTTACGAGCAGTACTTC. This gives the protein CASKGAGGYEQYF. The genes are TRBV7-2 and TRBJ2-7; 7 bases map to TRBD1. The CDR3 consists of 13 residues. CDR1 is SGHTA and CDR2 is FQGNSA in the germline V gene. With V trimmed by 7 bases and J by 4 bases, 7 bases remained unmatched.

A remark on this clonotype: A read error is possible here, since a much larger clone lies one base away. The chain uses TRBV11-2 and TRBJ2-1; 16 bases map to TRBD2. This CDR3 region has 18 residues. Germline CDR1 SGHAT, CDR2 FQNNGV. CDR3 bases: TGTGGCAGCACTCCTCCGGGACTAGCGGGGGGGCGCGACAATGAGCAGTTCTTC. Translation gives CGSTPPGLAGGRDNEQFF.

This clonotype appeared a few times. V and J are TRBV5-6 and TRBJ2-1; TRBD2 might be the D (7 bases). Germline CDR1 reads SGHDT; CDR2 reads YYEEEE. V gave up 6 bases and J gave up 5 bases, with 21 bases separating them. The CDR3 runs to 16 residues. For the CDR3, the DNA is TGTGCCAGCACCGAATCAGGGAGGGGGGTGGACAATGAGCAGTTCTTC. Residues: CASTESGRGVDNEQFF.

This clonotype has a count of ten or more. The chain recombines TRBV7-8 with TRBJ2-5; D is unresolved. Trimming left V 5 bases short and J 1 base short, with 5 bases between. Germline V gene sequence: CDR1 SGHVS, CDR2 FQNEAQ. CDR3 length: 12 amino acids. The CDR3 loop is CASSRVQETQYF. The CDR3 DNA reads as TGTGCCAGCAGCCGGGTCCAAGAGACCCAGTACTTC.

Only a few counts were recorded for this clonotype. V gene TRBV7-2 combines with J gene TRBJ2-7, with TRBD1 matching 7 bases. V lost 7 bases and J lost 5; bases outside the gene matches: 17. The CDR3 has 16 residues. Looked up from germline, CDR1 is SGHTA and CDR2 is FQGNSA. The CDR3 nucleotides are TGTGCCAGCACCACTTGGCGAAACAGGGGACCGGACGAGCAGTACTTC. Protein: CASTTWRNRGPDEQYF.

J is TRBJ2-7 and V is TRBV6-2 or TRBV6-3; perhaps TRBD2 as D (5 bases). The CDR3 loop spans 15 amino acids. Germline lookup yields CDR1 MNHEY and CDR2 SVGEGT. V shed 6 bases and J shed 2 bases, with 17 bases lying between them. The CDR3 is CASSHGLPGPYEQYF. Here the CDR3 DNA reads TGTGCCAGCAGCCACGGACTCCCTGGACCCTACGAGCAGTACTTC.

The V call is TRBV28, the J call TRBJ2-7, with D tentatively TRBD1 (6 bases). Germline V gene sequence: CDR1 MDHEN, CDR2 SYDVKM. This CDR3 has 11 residues. Deletions cut 7 bases from V and 6 bases from J, with 10 bases between. DNA for the CDR3: TGTGCCAGCATAAGGGGGATCGAGCAGTACTTC. It yields the protein CASIRGIEQYF.

This rearrangement joins TRBV6-5 to TRBJ1-3; D not resolved. Trimming left V 2 bases short and J 0 bases short, with 11 bases between. The germline V gene has CDR1 MNHEY and CDR2 SVGAGI. The length of the CDR3 is 16 residues. CDR3 nucleotides: TGTGCCAGCAGTTACACTTCGATCCCCTCTGGAAACACCATATATTTT. It yields the protein CASSYTSIPSGNTIYF.

This clonotype was seen repeatedly, ten times or more. The chain couples TRBV14 to TRBJ2-6; possibly TRBD1 for D (6 bases). V was shortened by 3 bases and J by 2 bases, with 8 bases between the two germline ends. Germline lookup yields CDR1 SGHDN and CDR2 FVKESK. The CDR3 loop spans 15 amino acids. CDR3 sequence reads: CASSQTGTGANVLTF. Here the CDR3 DNA reads TGTGCCAGCAGCCAGACAGGAACTGGGGCCAACGTCCTGACTTTC.

V gene TRBV6-2 or TRBV6-3 combines with J gene TRBJ2-3, with 9 bases matching TRBD2. Germline CDR1 is MNHEY and CDR2 is SVGEGT. This CDR3 comprises 15 residues. V was clipped by 6 bases and J by 4 bases; unmatched bases: 8. The DNA of the CDR3 is TGTGCCAGCAGACCCAGCGGGGGGCCTGCAGATACGCAGTATTTT. Its protein is CASRPSGGPADTQYF.

The table lists this clonotype with many counts. The J gene is TRBJ1-5, the V gene TRBV12-3 or TRBV12-4, with 7 bases that match TRBD1. The V gene end was trimmed by 1 base and the J gene end by 0 bases; junction bases not matched to a gene: 6. This CDR3 spans 17 amino acids. CDR3 DNA sequence: TGTGCCAGCAGTTTAGGGGAGGGACAGTATAGCAATCAGCCCCAGCATTTT. Amino acids: CASSLGEGQYSNQPQHF.

The chain recombines TRBV10-3 with TRBJ2-2; possible D gene TRBD1, 6 bases. CDR1 is ENHRY and CDR2 is SYGVKD in the germline V gene. Trimming took off 7 bases at V and 4 bases at J, with 10 bases between the two ends. This CDR3 has 13 amino acids. CDR3 amino acids: CAITGTLTGELFF. In DNA form, the CDR3 reads TGTGCCATCACGGGGACACTCACCGGGGAGCTGTTTTTT.

This clonotype was seen a handful of times. The chain is built from TRBV5-1 and TRBJ2-1; 10 nucleotides align to TRBD1. CDR1 and CDR2 (germline): SGHRS, YFSETQ. Trimming cost V 2 bases and J 6 bases; bases outside gene matches: 8. CDR3 length: 16 amino acids. This CDR3 is CASSLGGTGVGNEQFF. CDR3 bases: TGCGCCAGCAGCTTAGGTGGGACAGGGGTCGGCAATGAGCAGTTCTTC.

The genes are TRBV4-2 and TRBJ2-3; tentatively, D is TRBD1 (6 bases). This CDR3 has 12 amino acids. V was cut by 4 bases and J by 12 bases, with 14 bases left in between. CDR1 LGHNA and CDR2 YNFKEQ come from the germline V gene. Here the CDR3 reads CASSPGQYSQYF. The CDR3 DNA reads TGTGCCAGCAGCCCCGGACAGTACAGCCAGTATTTT.

This clonotype was picked up a small number of times. The chain recombines TRBV20-1 with TRBJ2-1; 9 bases match TRBD2. The CDR3 has 14 residues. CDR1 is DFQATT and CDR2 is SNEGSKA in the germline V gene (reference sequence). V trimming: 3 bases; J trimming: 8 bases; junction bases outside the gene matches: 8. CDR3 residues: CSARGVAGVHEQFF. DNA of the CDR3: TGCAGTGCTAGGGGAGTAGCGGGAGTACATGAGCAGTTCTTC.

The V gene is TRBV3-1, the J gene TRBJ2-1, with D uncertain. Germline assignment: CDR1 LGHDT and CDR2 YNNKEL (reference sequence). V was shortened by 0 bases and J by 10 bases, with 16 bases between the two germline ends. The CDR3 consists of 15 residues. In nucleotides, the CDR3 is TGTGCCAGCAGCCAAGATCTCAGTAAGTCGAGAGAGCAGTTCTTC. Amino acid sequence: CASSQDLSKSREQFF.